A single sample is the source of the 3 T cell receptor beta chains below, sequenced in a study of beta chain features in type 1 diabetes. The investigators reverse transcribed all of the isolated RNA, so they sequenced expressed TCRB transcripts. TCRdb's copy holds only in-frame clones and misses some; the assay was immunoSEQ multiplex PCR. In the table there are around 250,000 clones, roughly 20% of which are singletons. Study-level results: People with Type 1 diabetes carried modestly yet significantly shorter TCRB CDR3s in all four CD4+ subsets.

The antigens these receptors bind are not known. Sequenced material: naive CD4+ T cells from blood. The receptor set was obtained from a woman aged 40 to 55 with type 1 diabetes.

This clone showed up just a few times. V and J are TRBV28 and TRBJ2-3; 8 nucleotides align to TRBD2. Germline V CDR1 and CDR2: MDHEN, SYDVKM. The CDR3 has 17 amino acids. Unmatched junction bases numbered 13, after V lost 4 bases and J lost 4 bases. The CDR3 nucleotides are TGTGCCAGCAGTTCCCGAGCGGGAGCGGGAGTTGCAGATACGCAGTATTTT. Its translation is CASSSRAGAGVADTQYF.

This clone was detected a few times. V gene TRBV5-1 combines with J gene TRBJ1-1; D not resolved. Trimming took off 4 bases at V and 0 bases at J, with 13 bases between the two ends. Germline CDR1 reads SGHRS; CDR2 reads YFSETQ. The CDR3 contains 15 residues. The CDR3 nucleotides read TGCGCCAGCAGCGGAGGCGACGGTCTGAACACTGAAGCTTTCTTT. Residues: CASSGGDGLNTEAFF.

This clone occurred a few times. This chain joins TRBV23-1 and TRBJ2-5; possibly TRBD1 for D (5 bases). TRBV23-1 is assigned to the ORF class and has an uncertain function. This CDR3 has 14 amino acids. V was clipped by 8 bases and J by 2 bases, with 15 bases between them. CDR3 bases: TGCGCCAGCGGCCTCAGCAGGGATCAAGAGACCCAGTACTTC. Translated, it gives CASGLSRDQETQYF.